This TCR beta chain is drawn from a study of T-cell memory formation after mild COVID-19. Overall study context: Clusters of TCRs were largely donor specific. Findings of the study overall: Clones that shrank (day 15 to 85) were balanced CD4/CD8, whereas later expanders leaned CD4+.

The V and J ends lost 5 bases and 0 bases, in that order; junction bases with no gene match: 21. The CDR3 is made up of 21 amino acids. From germline, CDR1 is LNHDA and CDR2 SQIVND (reference sequence). Notes on this clonotype: Its antigen is currently unknown.

Sample barcodes and UMIs were carried by the TCR alpha and TCR beta cDNA libraries that 5'RACE generated with constant-segment primers. TCRdb re-derived calls from the 5' RACE reads in MiXCR, one entry per CDR3 protein. The top ten clones hold 9.5% to 15% of a sample with roughly 580,000 distinct CDR3 sequences, around 17% of them seen once. The sample comprised PBMCs or a T cell subset sorted from them (not recorded which). The V gene is TRBV19, the J gene TRBJ1-5; 8 bases line up with TRBD1. The receptor was isolated from an adult woman who had mild COVID-19 (a few samples of this study predate the infection). Cell type and time point are not known. The CDR3 loop is CASSPTRIRQGLRYSNQPQHF. DNA of the CDR3: TGTGCCAGTAGTCCGACGCGGATTAGACAGGGGTTAAGATATAGCAATCAGCCCCAGCATTTT.